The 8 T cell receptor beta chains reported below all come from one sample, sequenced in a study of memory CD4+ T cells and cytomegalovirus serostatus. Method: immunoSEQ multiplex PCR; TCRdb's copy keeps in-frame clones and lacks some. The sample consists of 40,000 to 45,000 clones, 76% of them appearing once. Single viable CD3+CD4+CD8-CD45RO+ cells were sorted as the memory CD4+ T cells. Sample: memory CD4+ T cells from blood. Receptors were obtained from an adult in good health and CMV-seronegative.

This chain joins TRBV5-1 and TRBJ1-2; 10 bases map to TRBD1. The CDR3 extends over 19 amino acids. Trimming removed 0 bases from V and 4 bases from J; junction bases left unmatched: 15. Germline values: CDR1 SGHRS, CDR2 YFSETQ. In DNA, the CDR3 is TGCGCCAGCAGCTTGGACTTCGGGACAGGGGATAGTAGGGGCTATGGCTACACCTTC. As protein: CASSLDFGTGDSRGYGYTF.

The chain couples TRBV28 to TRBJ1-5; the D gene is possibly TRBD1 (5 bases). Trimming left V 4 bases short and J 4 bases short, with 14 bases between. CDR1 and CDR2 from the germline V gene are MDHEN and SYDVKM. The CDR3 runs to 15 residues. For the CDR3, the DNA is TGTGCCAGCAGTTGGGGGACCGTAGGGAATCAGCCCCAGCATTTT. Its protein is CASSWGTVGNQPQHF.

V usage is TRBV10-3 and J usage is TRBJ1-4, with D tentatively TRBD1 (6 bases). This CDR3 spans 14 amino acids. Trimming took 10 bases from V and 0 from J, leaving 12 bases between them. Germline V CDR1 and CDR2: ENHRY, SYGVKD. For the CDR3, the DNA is TGTGCCACCAGGGGATATTCAACTAATGAAAAACTGTTTTTT. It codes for CATRGYSTNEKLFF.

The CDR3 bases are TGTGCCAGCAGCTTAAGTAGCGGGGGGAATTACAATGAGCAGTTCTTC. Encoded protein: CASSLSSGGNYNEQFF. The rearrangement joins TRBV7-9 to TRBJ2-1; 10 nucleotides align to TRBD2. V shed 2 bases, J shed 4 bases, and the junction held 5 bases outside the gene matches. Germline CDR1 and CDR2: SEHNR and FQNEAQ (reference sequence). This CDR3 comprises 16 residues.

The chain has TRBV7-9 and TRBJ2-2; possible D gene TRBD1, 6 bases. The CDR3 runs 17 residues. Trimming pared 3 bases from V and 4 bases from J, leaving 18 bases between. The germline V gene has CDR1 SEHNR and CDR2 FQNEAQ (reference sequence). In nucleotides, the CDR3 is TGTGCCAGCAGCTTCAAGCAGGGGCAGGGGAGCACCGGGGAGCTGTTTTTT. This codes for CASSFKQGQGSTGELFF.

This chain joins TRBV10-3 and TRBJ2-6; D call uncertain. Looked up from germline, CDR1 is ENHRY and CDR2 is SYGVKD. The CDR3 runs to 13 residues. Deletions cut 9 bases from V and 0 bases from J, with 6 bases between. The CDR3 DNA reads TGTGCCATAAAGCTCTCTGGGGCCAACGTCCTGACTTTC. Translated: CAIKLSGANVLTF.

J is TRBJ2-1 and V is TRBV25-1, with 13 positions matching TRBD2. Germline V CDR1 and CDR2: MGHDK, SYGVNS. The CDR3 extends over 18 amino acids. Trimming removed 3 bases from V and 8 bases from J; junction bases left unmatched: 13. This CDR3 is CASSDQTSGGTQGDEQFF. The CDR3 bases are TGTGCCAGCAGTGATCAGACTAGCGGGGGGACCCAAGGCGATGAGCAGTTCTTC. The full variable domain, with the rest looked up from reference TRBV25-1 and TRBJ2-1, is EADIYQTPRYLVIGTGKKITLECSQTMGHDKMYWYQQDPGMELHLIHYSYGVNSTEKGDLSSESTVSRIRTEHFPLTLESARPSHTSQYLCASSDQTSGGTQGDEQFFGPGTRLTVL.

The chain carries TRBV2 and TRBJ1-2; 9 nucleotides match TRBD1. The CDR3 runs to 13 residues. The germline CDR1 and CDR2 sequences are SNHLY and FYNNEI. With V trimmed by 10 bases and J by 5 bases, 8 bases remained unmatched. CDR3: CANGGQGPYGYTF. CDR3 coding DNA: TGTGCCAACGGGGGACAGGGACCTTATGGCTACACCTTC.